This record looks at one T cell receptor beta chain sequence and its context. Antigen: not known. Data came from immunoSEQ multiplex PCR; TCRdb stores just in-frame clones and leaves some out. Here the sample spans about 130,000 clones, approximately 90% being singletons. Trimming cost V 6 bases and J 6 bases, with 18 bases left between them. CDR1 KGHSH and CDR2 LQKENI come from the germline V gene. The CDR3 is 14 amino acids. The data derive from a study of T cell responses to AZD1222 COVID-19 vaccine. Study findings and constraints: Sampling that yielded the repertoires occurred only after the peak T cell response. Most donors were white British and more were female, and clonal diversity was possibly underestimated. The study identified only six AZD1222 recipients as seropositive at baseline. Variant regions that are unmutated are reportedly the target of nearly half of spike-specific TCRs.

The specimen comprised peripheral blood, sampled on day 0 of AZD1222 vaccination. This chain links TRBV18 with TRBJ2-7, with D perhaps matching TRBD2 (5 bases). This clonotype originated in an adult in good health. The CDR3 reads CASSPSTLESEQYF. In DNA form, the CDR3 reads TGTGCCAGCTCCCCCTCCACACTAGAAAGCGAGCAGTACTTC.